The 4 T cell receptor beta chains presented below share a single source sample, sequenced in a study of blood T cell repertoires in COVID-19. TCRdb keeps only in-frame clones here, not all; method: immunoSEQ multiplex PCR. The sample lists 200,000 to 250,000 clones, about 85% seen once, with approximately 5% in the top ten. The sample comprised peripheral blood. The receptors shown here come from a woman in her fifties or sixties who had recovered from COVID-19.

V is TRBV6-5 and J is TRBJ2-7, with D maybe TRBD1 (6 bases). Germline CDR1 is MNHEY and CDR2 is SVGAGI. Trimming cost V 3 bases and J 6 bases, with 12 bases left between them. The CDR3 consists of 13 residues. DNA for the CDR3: TGTGCCAGCAGTTATGACTTACAGGGCGAGCAGTACTTC. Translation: CASSYDLQGEQYF.

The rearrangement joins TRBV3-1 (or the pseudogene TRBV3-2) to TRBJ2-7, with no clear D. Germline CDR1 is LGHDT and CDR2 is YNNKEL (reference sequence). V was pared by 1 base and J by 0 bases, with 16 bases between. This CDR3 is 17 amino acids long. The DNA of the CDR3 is TGTGCCAGCAGCCAAGTCCAATCTCAGACTGGCTCCTACGAGCAGTACTTC. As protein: CASSQVQSQTGSYEQYF.

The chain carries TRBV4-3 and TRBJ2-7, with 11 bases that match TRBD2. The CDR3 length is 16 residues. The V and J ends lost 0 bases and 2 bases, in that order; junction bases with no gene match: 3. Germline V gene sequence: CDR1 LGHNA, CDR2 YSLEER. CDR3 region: CASSQEIAGGPYEQYF. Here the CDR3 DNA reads TGCGCCAGCAGCCAAGAAATAGCGGGGGGGCCCTACGAGCAGTACTTC.

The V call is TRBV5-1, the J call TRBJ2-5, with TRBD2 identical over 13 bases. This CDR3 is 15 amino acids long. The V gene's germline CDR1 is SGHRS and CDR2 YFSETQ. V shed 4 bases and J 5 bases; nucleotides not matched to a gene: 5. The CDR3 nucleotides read TGCGCCAGCAGCGACGGGACTAGCGGGGTGGAGACCCAGTACTTC. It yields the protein CASSDGTSGVETQYF.